The sequence of this TCR beta chain was determined in a study of blood T cell repertoires in COVID-19. Across the whole study: The United States, Italy and Spain supplied acute and convalescent COVID-19 samples. PBMCs, B-cell-depleted T cells, or T cells provided the cDNA or gDNA that made up the material.

Of note for this clone: Other DNA sequences from this sample encode an identical CDR3 as well.

Authors' data handling: By means of reference gene primer amplification, nucleated cell counts were estimated. Profiling relied on immunoSEQ multiplex PCR, and the TCRdb table lists in-frame clones only, not all of them. V and J calls and clone size are those listed in that table; D and trimming were worked out from the DNA. The sample lists about 180,000 clones, more than 65% seen once, with about 10% in the top ten. The origin of this receptor is a woman at least 80 years old with active or convalescent COVID-19. Sequenced material: peripheral blood.

The CDR3 reads CASSPRQGSYGYTF. CDR3 DNA: TGTGCCAGCAGTCCTCGACAGGGATCCTATGGCTACACCTTC. V and J are TRBV27 and TRBJ1-2; TRBD1 agrees at 7 bases. Germline CDR1 and CDR2: MNHEY and SMNVEV (reference sequence). CDR3 size: 14 residues. J was trimmed by 4 bases and V by 5 bases; bases with no gene match: 7.